This TCR beta chain was captured by sequencing in a study of CD8 T cells in Susac syndrome. With 2 bases removed from V and 2 bases from J, the gap between germline ends came to 2 bases. The CDR3 has 12 amino acids. The germline V gene has CDR1 SGDLS and CDR2 YYNGEE. An input of roughly 0.45 to 1 ug of RNA was subjected to reverse transcription using random hexamers. Using its own MiXCR run on the immunoSEQ multiplex PCR reads, TCRdb lists one record per CDR3 protein. The top ten clones hold approximately 0.3% of a sample with 100,000 or so distinct CDR3 sequences, 95% of them seen once. This sequence was found in a human donor with Susac syndrome. The sample was CD8+ T cells from PBMCs. The chain links TRBV9 to TRBJ2-1, with unresolved D. The CDR3 DNA reads TGTGCCAGCAGCGTGGCCTACAATGAGCAGTTCTTC. Its protein product is CASSVAYNEQFF.